Given below is one T cell receptor (beta chain) in context. Antigen specificity is unknown. This CDR3 has 17 amino acids. V gave up 5 bases and J gave up 0 bases, with 16 bases separating them. Germline assignment: CDR1 SEHNR and CDR2 FQNEAQ (reference sequence). PCR primers comprised 60 Vbeta and 13 Jbeta primers. TCRdb's copy holds only in-frame clones and misses some; the assay was immunoSEQ multiplex PCR. The sample lists approximately 150,000 clones; over 75% were seen once. This sample stems from a study of cytomegalovirus exposure and HLA in healthy donors. Study conclusions and caveats: Serostatus for CMV was the only available immune exposure information. A prior analysis recorded that most TCR beta V segments were productive about 87% or about 30% of the time. In a later analysis, a missense DCLRE1C variant was linked to TCR beta V- and J-gene trimming.

The sequence came from a male donor in good health and CMV-seronegative. Sequences were obtained from PBMCs. V is TRBV7-9 and J is TRBJ2-2; D may be TRBD1 (6 bases). The CDR3 reads CASSPRLGQPNTGELFF. In nucleotides, the CDR3 is TGTGCCAGCAGCCCCCGCCTAGGACAGCCGAACACCGGGGAGCTGTTTTTT. Full variable domain (outside the CDR3, taken from reference TRBV7-9 and TRBJ2-2): DTGVSQNPRHKITKRGQNVTFRCDPISEHNRLYWYRQTLGQGPEFLTYFQNEAQLEKSRLLSDRFSAERPKGSFSTLEIQRTEQGDSAMYLCASSPRLGQPNTGELFFGEGSRLTVL.